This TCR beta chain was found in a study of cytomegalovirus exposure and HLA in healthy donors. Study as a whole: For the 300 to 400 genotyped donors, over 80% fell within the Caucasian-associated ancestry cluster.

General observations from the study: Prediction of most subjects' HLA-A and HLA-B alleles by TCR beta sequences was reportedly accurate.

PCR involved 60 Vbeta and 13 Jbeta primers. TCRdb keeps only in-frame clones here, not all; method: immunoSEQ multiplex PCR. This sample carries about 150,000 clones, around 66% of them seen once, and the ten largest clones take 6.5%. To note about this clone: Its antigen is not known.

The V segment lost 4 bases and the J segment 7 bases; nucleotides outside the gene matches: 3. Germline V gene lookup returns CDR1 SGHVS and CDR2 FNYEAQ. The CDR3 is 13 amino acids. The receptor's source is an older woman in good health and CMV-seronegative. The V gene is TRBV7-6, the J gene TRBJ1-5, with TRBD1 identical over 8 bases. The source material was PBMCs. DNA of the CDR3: TGTGCCAGCAGCTACGGACAGGGCCAGCCCCAGCATTTT. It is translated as CASSYGQGQPQHF.